This T cell receptor (beta chain) was captured in a study of blood T cell repertoires in COVID-19. In germline, CDR1 is SQVTM, CDR2 ANQGSEA. The V gene end was trimmed by 5 bases and the J gene end by 1 base; junction bases not matched to a gene: 11. CDR3 size: 18 residues. Profiling relied on immunoSEQ multiplex PCR, and the TCRdb table lists in-frame clones only, not all of them. The sample shows about 120,000 clones, 70% to 80% of them seen only once. This sequence was found in a middle-aged man with acute or convalescent COVID-19. The chain carries TRBV29-1 and TRBJ2-3, with TRBD2 identical over 14 bases. Sequenced sample: peripheral blood. The CDR3 DNA reads TGCAGCGTTTCAAGCGGGACTAGCGGGAGCTTGGGCACAGATACGCAGTATTTT. It specifies CSVSSGTSGSLGTDTQYF.